This T cell receptor beta chain was observed in a study of blood T cell repertoires in COVID-19. Background on the study: Spain, Italy and the United States supplied samples that represented acute and convalescent COVID-19. PBMCs, B-cell-depleted T cells, or T cells provided the cDNA or gDNA that made up the material.

Trimming left V 3 bases short and J 6 bases short, with 18 bases between. The V gene's germline CDR1 is DFQATT and CDR2 SNEGSKA (reference sequence). CDR3 length: 15 residues. Authors' methods: The authors estimated nucleated cell counts from reference gene primer amplification. The method was immunoSEQ multiplex PCR; TCRdb's version includes in-frame clones alone and lacks a portion of them. The V and J calls and the clone size are those of that table, but D and trimming were determined from the DNA. Of approximately 260,000 clones in the sample, approximately 92% were seen once. Material for sequencing was peripheral blood. The chain couples TRBV20-1 to TRBJ2-1, with D perhaps TRBD2 (5 bases). The clonotype originates from a woman between 40 and 50 years old who had recovered from COVID-19. The CDR3 bases are TGCAGTGCTAGTCGCCCTAAGGGAGCAAGCAATGAGCAGTTCTTC. It is translated as CSASRPKGASNEQFF.